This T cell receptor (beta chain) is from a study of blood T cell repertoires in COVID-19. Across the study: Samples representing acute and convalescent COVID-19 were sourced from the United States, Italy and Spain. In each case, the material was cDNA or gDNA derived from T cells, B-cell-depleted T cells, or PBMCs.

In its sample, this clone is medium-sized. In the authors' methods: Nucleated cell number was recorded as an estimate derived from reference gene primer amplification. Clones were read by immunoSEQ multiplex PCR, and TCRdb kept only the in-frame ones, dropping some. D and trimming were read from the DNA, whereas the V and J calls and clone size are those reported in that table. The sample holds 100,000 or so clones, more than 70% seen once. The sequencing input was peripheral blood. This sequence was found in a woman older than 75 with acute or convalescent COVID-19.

The CDR3 sequence: CASSLDPSYGYTF. CDR3 DNA: TGTGCCAGCAGCTTAGATCCGAGCTATGGCTACACCTTC. The chain uses TRBV7-8 and TRBJ1-2; D gene uncertain. The germline V gene encodes CDR1 SGHVS and CDR2 FQNEAQ. There are 13 residues in the CDR3. Trimming removed 1 base at V and 4 bases at J, with 7 bases between.